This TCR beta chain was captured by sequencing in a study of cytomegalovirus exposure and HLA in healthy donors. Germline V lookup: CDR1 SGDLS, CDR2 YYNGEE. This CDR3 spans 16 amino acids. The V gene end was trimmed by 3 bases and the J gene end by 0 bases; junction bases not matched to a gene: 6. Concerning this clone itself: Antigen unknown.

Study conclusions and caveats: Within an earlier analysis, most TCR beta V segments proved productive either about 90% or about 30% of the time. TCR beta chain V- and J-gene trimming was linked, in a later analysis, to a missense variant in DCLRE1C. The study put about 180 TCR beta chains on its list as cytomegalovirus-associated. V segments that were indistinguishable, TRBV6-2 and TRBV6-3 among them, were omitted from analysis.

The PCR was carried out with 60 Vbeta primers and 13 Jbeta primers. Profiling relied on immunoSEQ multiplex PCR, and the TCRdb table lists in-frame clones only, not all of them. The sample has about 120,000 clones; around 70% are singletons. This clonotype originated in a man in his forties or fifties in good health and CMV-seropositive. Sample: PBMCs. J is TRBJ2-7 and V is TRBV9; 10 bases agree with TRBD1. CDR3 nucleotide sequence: TGTGCCAGCAGCGCTCACCGGGACAGGGGCTCCTACGAGCAGTACTTC. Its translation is CASSAHRDRGSYEQYF.